A selection of T cell receptor beta chains follows, all from one sample in a study of blood T cell repertoires in COVID-19. Some clones are missing from TCRdb's copy, which holds only in-frame ones; the method was immunoSEQ multiplex PCR. Of roughly 230,000 clones in the sample, less than 90% were seen once. Sequences were obtained from peripheral blood. These receptors were taken from a man in his 70s with acute or convalescent COVID-19. Each CDR3 is given with its conserved first and last residue. Each record gives: V gene, D gene, J gene, clone size, CDR3 DNA, CDR3 protein. A D gene is named only where the DNA matches it firmly. Size is stated for part of the rows, as once, few or many counts, or as a class when the clone is expanded.

v_call: TRBV6-1
d_call: -
j_call: TRBJ1-2
clone_size: -
cdr3_nt: TGTGCCAGCAGTGAAGGGGGTAACAGGCTCTATGGCTACACCTTC
cdr3_aa: CASSEGGNRLYGYTF

v_call: TRBV15
d_call: -
j_call: TRBJ2-6
clone_size: -
cdr3_nt: TGTGCCACCAGCACGAGACAGACTAGCTCTGGGGCCAACGTCCTGACTTTC
cdr3_aa: CATSTRQTSSGANVLTF

v_call: TRBV5-8
d_call: -
j_call: TRBJ2-7
clone_size: -
cdr3_nt: TGTGCCAGCAGCCACCCTGGCGGGGTAACCTCCTACGAGCAGTACTTC
cdr3_aa: CASSHPGGVTSYEQYF

v_call: TRBV20-1
d_call: -
j_call: TRBJ2-1
clone_size: -
cdr3_nt: TGCAGTGCTAGCACCTACAATGAGCAGTTCTTC
cdr3_aa: CSASTYNEQFF

v_call: TRBV28
d_call: -
j_call: TRBJ2-2
clone_size: -
cdr3_nt: TGTGCCAGCAGTCTGCCATTGGGGGGCACCGGGGAGCTGTTTTTT
cdr3_aa: CASSLPLGGTGELFF

v_call: TRBV7-2
d_call: TRBD2
j_call: TRBJ2-7
clone_size: -
cdr3_nt: TGTGCCAGCAGCTCTCAAGCTGGGGTTAGCGGGTGGGGGGACTTC
cdr3_aa: CASSSQAGVSGWGDF

v_call: TRBV28
d_call: -
j_call: TRBJ2-7
clone_size: -
cdr3_nt: TGTGCCAGCAACGAATGGGGGGACTCCTACGAGCAGTACTTC
cdr3_aa: CASNEWGDSYEQYF

v_call: TRBV7-2
d_call: -
j_call: TRBJ1-1
clone_size: -
cdr3_nt: TGTGCCAGCAGGCGGAACACTGAAGCTTTCTTT
cdr3_aa: CASRRNTEAFF

v_call: TRBV11-3
d_call: TRBD1
j_call: TRBJ2-2
clone_size: -
cdr3_nt: TGTGCCAGCAGCTTACGACAGGGGGCCGGGGAGCTGTTTTTT
cdr3_aa: CASSLRQGAGELFF

v_call: TRBV3-1/TRBV3-2
d_call: TRBD1
j_call: TRBJ1-2
clone_size: -
cdr3_nt: TGTGCCAGCAGCCACGGGGACAGGGCTCCTTCCTTC
cdr3_aa: CASSHGDRAPSF

v_call: TRBV6-4
d_call: -
j_call: TRBJ2-3
clone_size: -
cdr3_nt: TGTGCCAGCAGTGAAGGCGAGGGAACAGATACGCAGTATTTT
cdr3_aa: CASSEGEGTDTQYF

v_call: TRBV2
d_call: -
j_call: TRBJ1-3
clone_size: -
cdr3_nt: TGTGCCAGCAGTGAAACAGGGTTCGGAAACACCATATATTTT
cdr3_aa: CASSETGFGNTIYF

v_call: TRBV19
d_call: TRBD1
j_call: TRBJ1-1
clone_size: -
cdr3_nt: TGTGCCAGTAGTATAGGGTTGGACAGGGATCCTGAAGCTTTCTTT
cdr3_aa: CASSIGLDRDPEAFF

v_call: TRBV20-1
d_call: TRBD1
j_call: TRBJ2-7
clone_size: -
cdr3_nt: TGCAGTGCTAGTTTTTCAGGGGGCGCGTACGAGCAGTACTTC
cdr3_aa: CSASFSGGAYEQYF

v_call: TRBV7-2
d_call: -
j_call: TRBJ1-3
clone_size: -
cdr3_nt: TGTGCCAGCAGCCATAGACAGGCTGGAAACACCATATATTTT
cdr3_aa: CASSHRQAGNTIYF

v_call: TRBV6-1
d_call: -
j_call: TRBJ2-5
clone_size: -
cdr3_nt: TGTGCCAGCAGTGATTGGAGACGCCCCGGCCAAGAGACCCAGTACTTC
cdr3_aa: CASSDWRRPGQETQYF

v_call: TRBV5-1
d_call: TRBD1
j_call: TRBJ1-1
clone_size: -
cdr3_nt: TGCGCCAGCAGCTTAACACAGGGGGTAGGGACAGAAGCTTTCTTT
cdr3_aa: CASSLTQGVGTEAFF

v_call: TRBV6-6
d_call: TRBD1
j_call: TRBJ2-1
clone_size: -
cdr3_nt: TGTGCCAGCAGTTACGCAGGGGGCTACAATGAGCAGTTCTTC
cdr3_aa: CASSYAGGYNEQFF

v_call: TRBV7-8
d_call: TRBD1
j_call: TRBJ2-2
clone_size: -
cdr3_nt: TGTGCCAGCAGCGCCAGGGGGCCGACGAACACCGGGGAGCTGTTTTTT
cdr3_aa: CASSARGPTNTGELFF

v_call: TRBV19
d_call: TRBD1
j_call: TRBJ2-6
clone_size: few
cdr3_nt: TGTGCCAGTAGTATATTGGGACAGGTATCTGGGGCCAACGTCCTGACTTTC
cdr3_aa: CASSILGQVSGANVLTF

v_call: TRBV7-9
d_call: -
j_call: TRBJ1-3
clone_size: -
cdr3_nt: TGTGCCAGCGTTTCAACTTCCTCTGGAAACACCATATATTTT
cdr3_aa: CASVSTSSGNTIYF

v_call: TRBV28
d_call: -
j_call: TRBJ1-6
clone_size: few
cdr3_nt: TGTGCCAGCAGTTTTAAGTCTGGCTGGAGCTCCTATAATTCACCCCTCCACTTT
cdr3_aa: CASSFKSGWSSYNSPLHF

v_call: TRBV28
d_call: -
j_call: TRBJ2-4
clone_size: -
cdr3_nt: TGTGCCAGCAGTTCACAGGATCACGTAGCCAAAAACATTCAGTACTTC
cdr3_aa: CASSSQDHVAKNIQYF

v_call: TRBV7-3
d_call: TRBD1
j_call: TRBJ1-6
clone_size: -
cdr3_nt: TGTGCCAGCAGTGAGGGACAGGAGAATTCACCCCTCCACTTT
cdr3_aa: CASSEGQENSPLHF

v_call: TRBV3-1/TRBV3-2
d_call: TRBD1
j_call: TRBJ1-1
clone_size: -
cdr3_nt: TGTGCCAGCACCCTCGGGACAGGGAGTAACACTGAAGCTTTCTTT
cdr3_aa: CASTLGTGSNTEAFF

v_call: TRBV7-2
d_call: -
j_call: TRBJ2-7
clone_size: -
cdr3_nt: TGTGCCAGCAGCCCCGACCGGGGGGCATCCTACGAGCAGTACTTC
cdr3_aa: CASSPDRGASYEQYF

v_call: TRBV11-2
d_call: TRBD1
j_call: TRBJ1-2
clone_size: -
cdr3_nt: TGTGCCAGCAGCCTGAGGACAGGGTTTGGCTACACCTTC
cdr3_aa: CASSLRTGFGYTF

v_call: TRBV7-8
d_call: TRBD1
j_call: TRBJ2-7
clone_size: -
cdr3_nt: TGTGCCAGCAGCTTACTGGTGGTCAGGGGGTACGAGCAGTACTTC
cdr3_aa: CASSLLVVRGYEQYF

v_call: TRBV28
d_call: TRBD1
j_call: TRBJ2-1
clone_size: few
cdr3_nt: TGTGCCAGCAGTTTAAGAATGGGACAGGGGGGCCTAGCGGGACTTAGATCCTACAATGAGCAGTTCTTC
cdr3_aa: CASSLRMGQGGLAGLRSYNEQFF

v_call: TRBV28
d_call: -
j_call: TRBJ1-1
clone_size: -
cdr3_nt: TGTGCCAGCACCTTGGCCAGGGTGAACACTGAAGCTTTCTTT
cdr3_aa: CASTLARVNTEAFF

v_call: TRBV18
d_call: TRBD2
j_call: TRBJ2-7
clone_size: -
cdr3_nt: TGTGCCAGCTCGGGGGGGTTTTCCTACGAGCAGTACTTC
cdr3_aa: CASSGGFSYEQYF

v_call: TRBV6-5
d_call: TRBD1
j_call: TRBJ1-5
clone_size: -
cdr3_nt: TGTGCCAGCAGTTACGGGACAGGGGAGGGCAATCAGCCCCAGCATTTT
cdr3_aa: CASSYGTGEGNQPQHF

v_call: TRBV11-3
d_call: TRBD1
j_call: TRBJ2-2
clone_size: -
cdr3_nt: TGTGCCAGCAGCGCCGGACAGGGGGCCACCGGGGAGCTGTTTTTT
cdr3_aa: CASSAGQGATGELFF

v_call: TRBV18
d_call: -
j_call: TRBJ1-3
clone_size: -
cdr3_nt: TGTGCCAGCTCACCGAACAGCCTTACCTCTGGAAACACCATATATTTT
cdr3_aa: CASSPNSLTSGNTIYF

v_call: TRBV4-2
d_call: -
j_call: TRBJ1-1
clone_size: once
cdr3_nt: TGTGCCAGCAGCCAAGATCTAGAAGGGAACACTGAAGCTTTCTTT
cdr3_aa: CASSQDLEGNTEAFF

v_call: TRBV5-4
d_call: TRBD1
j_call: TRBJ1-1
clone_size: -
cdr3_nt: TGTGCCAGCAGCGACAAAAACCGCGGACAGGGGGCGAATCGGAACACTGAAGCTTTCTTT
cdr3_aa: CASSDKNRGQGANRNTEAFF

v_call: TRBV7-2
d_call: -
j_call: TRBJ2-1
clone_size: -
cdr3_nt: TGTGCCAGCAGCTTAGGAGCGCAACCCTACAATGAGCAGTTCTTC
cdr3_aa: CASSLGAQPYNEQFF

v_call: TRBV27
d_call: TRBD1
j_call: TRBJ1-1
clone_size: -
cdr3_nt: TGTGCCAGCAGTCGGCGGGACAGGGGCACTGAAGCTTTCTTT
cdr3_aa: CASSRRDRGTEAFF

v_call: TRBV19
d_call: TRBD1
j_call: TRBJ1-1
clone_size: once
cdr3_nt: TGTGCCACGCGACAGGGGGGGTTGAACACTGAAGCTTTCTTT
cdr3_aa: CATRQGGLNTEAFF

v_call: TRBV19
d_call: -
j_call: TRBJ1-3
clone_size: -
cdr3_nt: TGTGCCCTAATCCCCTTAGGGGGTGGCCTTGGAAACACCATATATTTT
cdr3_aa: CALIPLGGGLGNTIYF

v_call: TRBV9
d_call: TRBD1
j_call: TRBJ1-4
clone_size: -
cdr3_nt: TGTGCCAGCAGCGTCACAGGGGAACGCGAAAAACTGTTTTTT
cdr3_aa: CASSVTGEREKLFF

v_call: TRBV3-1/TRBV3-2
d_call: -
j_call: TRBJ2-7
clone_size: -
cdr3_nt: TGTGCCAGCAGCCAAGCGGGGGGCCATCTTTACGAGCAGTACTTC
cdr3_aa: CASSQAGGHLYEQYF

v_call: TRBV2
d_call: -
j_call: TRBJ1-2
clone_size: -
cdr3_nt: TGTGCCAGCAGTCCCTCGGGGAACGAAGTAGACTATGGCTACACCTTC
cdr3_aa: CASSPSGNEVDYGYTF

v_call: TRBV2
d_call: -
j_call: TRBJ1-2
clone_size: -
cdr3_nt: TGTGCCAGCAGTGAATTCAAATCCCCCGGGGGCTACACCTTC
cdr3_aa: CASSEFKSPGGYTF

v_call: TRBV7-8
d_call: -
j_call: TRBJ2-7
clone_size: -
cdr3_nt: TGTGCCAGCAGCTTAGGGAGATCAGCCTACGAGCAGTACTTC
cdr3_aa: CASSLGRSAYEQYF

v_call: TRBV30
d_call: TRBD1
j_call: TRBJ1-1
clone_size: -
cdr3_nt: TGTGCCTGGAGATCAGGGGGTGGCACTGAAGCTTTCTTT
cdr3_aa: CAWRSGGGTEAFF

v_call: TRBV28
d_call: -
j_call: TRBJ1-5
clone_size: once
cdr3_nt: TGTGCCAGCAAATCCCCCCAGGGATCGAATCAGCCCCAGCATTTT
cdr3_aa: CASKSPQGSNQPQHF

v_call: TRBV7-9
d_call: -
j_call: TRBJ2-5
clone_size: -
cdr3_nt: TGTGCCAGCAGCTCATTCACTATCCAAGAGACCCAGTACTTC
cdr3_aa: CASSSFTIQETQYF

v_call: TRBV7-3
d_call: -
j_call: TRBJ2-3
clone_size: -
cdr3_nt: TGTGCCAGCAGCCCACAGGGAGATACGCAGTATTTT
cdr3_aa: CASSPQGDTQYF

v_call: TRBV28
d_call: TRBD1
j_call: TRBJ2-7
clone_size: -
cdr3_nt: TGTGCCAGCAGTTTCGGAGGGACAGGGGATCGCGAGCAGTACTTC
cdr3_aa: CASSFGGTGDREQYF

v_call: TRBV20-1
d_call: -
j_call: TRBJ2-1
clone_size: -
cdr3_nt: TGCAGTGCTAGTCGGACTGCCGACAATGAGCAGTTCTTC
cdr3_aa: CSASRTADNEQFF